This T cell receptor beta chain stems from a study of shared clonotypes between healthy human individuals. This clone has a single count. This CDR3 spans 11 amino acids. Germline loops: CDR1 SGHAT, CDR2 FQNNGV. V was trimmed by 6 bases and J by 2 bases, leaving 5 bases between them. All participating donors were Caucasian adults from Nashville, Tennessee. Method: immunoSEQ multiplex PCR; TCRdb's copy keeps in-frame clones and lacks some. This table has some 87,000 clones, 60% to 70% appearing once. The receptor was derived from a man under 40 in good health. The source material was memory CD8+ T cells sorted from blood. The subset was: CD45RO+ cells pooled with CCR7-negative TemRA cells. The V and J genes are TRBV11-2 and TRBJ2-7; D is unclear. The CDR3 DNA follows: TGTGCCAGCAGTTACGCCTACGAGCAGTACTTC. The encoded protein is CASSYAYEQYF.